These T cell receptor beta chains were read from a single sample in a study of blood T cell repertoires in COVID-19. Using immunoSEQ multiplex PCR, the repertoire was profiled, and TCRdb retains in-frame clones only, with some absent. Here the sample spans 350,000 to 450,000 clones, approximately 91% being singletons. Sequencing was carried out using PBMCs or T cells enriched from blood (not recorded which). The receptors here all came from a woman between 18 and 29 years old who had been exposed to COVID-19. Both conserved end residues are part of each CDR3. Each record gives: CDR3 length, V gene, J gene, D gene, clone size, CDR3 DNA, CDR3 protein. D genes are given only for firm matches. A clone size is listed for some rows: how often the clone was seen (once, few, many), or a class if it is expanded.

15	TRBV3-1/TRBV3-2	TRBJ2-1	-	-	TGTGCCAGCAGCCCAGAAGTGGGGACAAACAATGAGCAGTTCTTC	CASSPEVGTNNEQFF
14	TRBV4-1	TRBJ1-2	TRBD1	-	TGCGCCAGCAGCCAAGCCAGGGGGCAATGGGGCTACACCTTC	CASSQARGQWGYTF
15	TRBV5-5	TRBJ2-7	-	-	TGTGCCAGCAGCCGAGAGGGGAGGCGGTACGACGAGCAGTACTTC	CASSREGRRYDEQYF
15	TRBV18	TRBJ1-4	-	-	TGTGCCAGCTCACCTAACAGTAACACTAATGAAAAACTGTTTTTT	CASSPNSNTNEKLFF
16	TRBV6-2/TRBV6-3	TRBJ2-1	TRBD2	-	TGTGCCAGCAGTTACCGGACTAGCGGGGGGGACAATGAGCAGTTCTTC	CASSYRTSGGDNEQFF
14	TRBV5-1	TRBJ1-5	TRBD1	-	TGCGCCAGCAGCCCTCAACAGGGGGGTCAGCCCCAGCATTTT	CASSPQQGGQPQHF
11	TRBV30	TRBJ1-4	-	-	TGTGCCTGGAGCTCCCTAACTAAAAGCTTTTTT	CAWSSLTKSFF
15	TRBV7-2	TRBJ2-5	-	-	TGTGCCAGCAGCTTAGGTAGGGGGATCCAAGAGACCCAGTACTTC	CASSLGRGIQETQYF
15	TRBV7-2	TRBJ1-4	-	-	TGTGCCAGCAGCTTAGGCGCAGTCCTAGATGAAAAACTGTTTTTT	CASSLGAVLDEKLFF
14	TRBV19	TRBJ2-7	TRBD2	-	TGTGCCAGTAGTATAAGACTAGCTTTTTACGAGCAGTACTTC	CASSIRLAFYEQYF
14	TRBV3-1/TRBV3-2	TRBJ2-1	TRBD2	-	TGTGCCAGCAGACAGGCGGGAGCCTACAATGAGCAGTTCTTC	CASRQAGAYNEQFF
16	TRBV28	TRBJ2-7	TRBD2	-	TGTGCCAGCAGCCGCGCGGGGACTAGTCCGTCCTACGAGCAGTACTTC	CASSRAGTSPSYEQYF
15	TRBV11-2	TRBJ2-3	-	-	TGTGCCAGCAGCTTAGGGTGGGGCCTTACAGATACGCAGTATTTT	CASSLGWGLTDTQYF
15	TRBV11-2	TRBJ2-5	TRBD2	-	TGTGCCAGCAGCTTGGGCGGGAGGGCCTGGGAGACCCAGTACTTC	CASSLGGRAWETQYF
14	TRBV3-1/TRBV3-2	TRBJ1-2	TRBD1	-	TGTGCCAGCAGCCTCGGACAGGGGCTCTATGGCTACACCTTC	CASSLGQGLYGYTF
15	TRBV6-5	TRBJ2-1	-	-	TGTGCCAGCAGGGCAGACAGGAGCTCCTACAATGAGCAGTTCTTC	CASRADRSSYNEQFF
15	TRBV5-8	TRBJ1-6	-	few	TGTGCCAGCAGCCCCCTTCCTAATCCCAATTCACCCCTCCACTTT	CASSPLPNPNSPLHF
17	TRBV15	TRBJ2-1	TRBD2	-	TGTGCCACCAGCAGAGACTCGACTAGCGGGATAGCCAATGAGCAGTTCTTC	CATSRDSTSGIANEQFF
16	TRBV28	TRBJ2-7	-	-	TGTGCCAGCAGTTCCCCCTTTTGGGGGGGCACGAACGAGCAGTACTTC	CASSSPFWGGTNEQYF
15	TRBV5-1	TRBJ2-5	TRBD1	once	TGCGCCAGCAGCTTGCGGCAGGGGGCATGGGAGACCCAGTACTTC	CASSLRQGAWETQYF
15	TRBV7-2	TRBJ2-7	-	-	TGTGCCAGCAGCTTAGCCGCGGGACCCTCCAACGAGCAGTACTTC	CASSLAAGPSNEQYF
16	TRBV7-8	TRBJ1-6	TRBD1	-	TGTGCCAGCAGCTCGACCGGGACAGGGATTAATTCACCCCTCCACTTT	CASSSTGTGINSPLHF
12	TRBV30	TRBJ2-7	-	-	TGTGCCTGGAGTCCAGGGGCCTACGAGCAGTACTTC	CAWSPGAYEQYF
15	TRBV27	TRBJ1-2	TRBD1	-	TGTGCCAGCAGGCCACAGGGGCTAGCTAACTATGGCTACACCTTC	CASRPQGLANYGYTF
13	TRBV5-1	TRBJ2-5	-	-	TGCGCCAGCAGCTTGCCCGGGGTAGAGACCCAGTACTTC	CASSLPGVETQYF
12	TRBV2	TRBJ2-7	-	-	TGTGCCAGCAGTAAAGACAGTTACGAGCAGTACTTC	CASSKDSYEQYF
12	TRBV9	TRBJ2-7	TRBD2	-	TGTGCCAGCAGTGTAGCGGGGGATGAGCAGTACTTC	CASSVAGDEQYF
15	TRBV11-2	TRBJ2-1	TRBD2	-	TGTGCCAGCAGCTTGCCTAGCGGGGGATACAATGAGCAGTTCTTC	CASSLPSGGYNEQFF
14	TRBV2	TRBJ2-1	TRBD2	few	TGTGCCAGCTCCGGGACTAGCGGTTACAATGAGCAGTTCTTC	CASSGTSGYNEQFF
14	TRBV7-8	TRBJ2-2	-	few	TGTGCCAGCAGCTTTATGGGGCCCACCGGGGAGCTGTTTTTT	CASSFMGPTGELFF
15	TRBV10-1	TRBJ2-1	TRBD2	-	TGCGCCAGCAGTGCGTCTAGCGGGAACTTCAATGAGCAGTTCTTC	CASSASSGNFNEQFF
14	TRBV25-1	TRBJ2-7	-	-	TGTGCCAGCAGTCCCCGACGGGAAACTTACGAGCAGTACTTC	CASSPRRETYEQYF
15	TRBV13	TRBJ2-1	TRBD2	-	TGTGCCAGCAGCCCCGGGACTAGCGGTTACAATGAGCAGTTCTTC	CASSPGTSGYNEQFF
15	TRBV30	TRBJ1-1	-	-	TGTGCCTGGAGTGTACGGGTGTCCGTGAACACTGAAGCTTTCTTT	CAWSVRVSVNTEAFF
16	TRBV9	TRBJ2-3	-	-	TGTGCCAGCAGCGTAGATTCCACGGACTATATGAATACGCAGTATTTT	CASSVDSTDYMNTQYF
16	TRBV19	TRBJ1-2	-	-	TGTGCCAGTAGTATCGGGAGGGCCCCAGGGTACTATGGCTACACCTTC	CASSIGRAPGYYGYTF
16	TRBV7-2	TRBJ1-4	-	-	TGTGCCAGCAGCCCACAGGGACCCATTAGGAATGAAAAACTGTTTTTT	CASSPQGPIRNEKLFF
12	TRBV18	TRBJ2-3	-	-	TGTGCCAGCTCCCCCACCGACTATACGCAGTATTTT	CASSPTDYTQYF
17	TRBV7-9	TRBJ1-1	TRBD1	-	TGTGCCAGCAGCGCTGGGGGACAGGGGACTTGGAACACTGAAGCTTTCTTT	CASSAGGQGTWNTEAFF
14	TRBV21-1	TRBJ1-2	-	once	TGTGCCAGCAGCAAAGTACAGGTCTCGAGGGGCTACACCTTC	CASSKVQVSRGYTF